A selection of T cell receptor beta chains follows, all from one sample in a study of T cell responses to AZD1222 COVID-19 vaccine. Profiling relied on immunoSEQ multiplex PCR, and the TCRdb table lists in-frame clones only, not all of them. The repertoire consists of 130,000 or so clones, with 80% to 95% occurring once and the leading ten covering 4% to 4.5%. Sequenced here: peripheral blood, sampled 28 days after the second dose of the MenACWY control vaccine. All receptors come from an adult who received the MenACWY meningococcal vaccine as a control. The CDR3 runs from the conserved cysteine through the conserved F or W. The D gene is left open where the match is weak. Clone size appears in some rows only: once, few, many, or a class for an expanded clone.

>13|.|.|TRBV29-1|TRBJ1-1
TGCAGCGTTGAAGTTTCAGGGAACACTGAAGCTTTCTTT
CSVEVSGNTEAFF
>14|.|.|TRBV7-6|TRBJ2-1
TGTGCCAGCAGCCCTTTCGGGGCCTACAATGAGCAGTTCTTC
CASSPFGAYNEQFF
>16|TRBD1|once|TRBV7-2|TRBJ1-5
TGTGCCAGCAGCTCCAAAGGGGGCCTTAGCAATCAGCCCCAGCATTTT
CASSSKGGLSNQPQHF
>15|.|.|TRBV7-2|TRBJ1-6
TGTGCCAGCAGCAAACACGGACTGGGGCAAGGATCCCTCCACTTT
CASSKHGLGQGSLHF
>16|TRBD1|.|TRBV16|TRBJ2-2
TGTGCCAGCAGCCCCCACGGGACAGTTTTCACCGGGGAGCTGTTTTTT
CASSPHGTVFTGELFF
>13|.|.|TRBV6-1|TRBJ1-1
TGTGCCAGCAACGACGGGACTTGGACTGAAGCTTTCTTT
CASNDGTWTEAFF
>12|.|.|TRBV28|TRBJ2-3
TGTGCCAGCAGTTTACGCACAGATACGCAGTATTTT
CASSLRTDTQYF
>14|.|.|TRBV5-1|TRBJ2-1
TGCGCCAGCAGCCTGGGGGGAGCCTACAATGAGCAGTTCTTC
CASSLGGAYNEQFF
>16|TRBD2|.|TRBV7-2|TRBJ2-5
TGTGCCAGCAGCGAGCCGGGACTAGCGGGGGCAGAGACCCAGTACTTC
CASSEPGLAGAETQYF
>14|.|few|TRBV28|TRBJ1-1
TGTGCCAGCAGCTTCCTAAGGGTCCCCACTGAAGCTTTCTTT
CASSFLRVPTEAFF
>15|.|.|TRBV6-1|TRBJ2-3
TGTGCCAGCAGTGAGCACCTCGGCAGCACAGATACGCAGTATTTT
CASSEHLGSTDTQYF
>15|TRBD1|.|TRBV7-2|TRBJ2-1
TGTGCCAGCAGCTTAACAGGGGGCTCCTACAATGAGCAGTTCTTC
CASSLTGGSYNEQFF
>13|TRBD1|.|TRBV7-9|TRBJ2-1
TGTGCCACCAAGGACAGGGTCAACAATGAGCAGTTCTTC
CATKDRVNNEQFF
>15|.|.|TRBV28|TRBJ1-4
TGTGCCAGCAGTTTATCGACACGAGGGGGGGAGAAACTGTTTTTT
CASSLSTRGGEKLFF
>12|.|once|TRBV27|TRBJ1-6
TGTGCCAGTTCGGAACTAAATTCACCCCTCCACTTT
CASSELNSPLHF
>15|.|.|TRBV7-8|TRBJ2-1
TGTGCCAGCAGCTTAGGCCAGGGGACCTACAATGAGCAGTTCTTC
CASSLGQGTYNEQFF
>13|.|.|TRBV6-5|TRBJ2-2
TGTGCCAGCAGGGGTTCGAACACCGGGGAGCTGTTTTTT
CASRGSNTGELFF
>14|.|few|TRBV4-1|TRBJ2-5
TGCGCCAGCAGCCAATCAGGGGCCTGGGAGACCCAGTACTTC
CASSQSGAWETQYF
>14|.|.|TRBV19|TRBJ2-7
TGTGCCAGTAGTATCCAACCCCAGGGAAACGAGCAGTACTTC
CASSIQPQGNEQYF
>11|.|.|TRBV19|TRBJ1-2
TGTGCCAGTAGTCGCCCTAACGGCTACACCTTC
CASSRPNGYTF
>15|.|.|TRBV4-3|TRBJ1-4
TGCGCCAGCAGCCAAGACAGGGGCGTAGGCGAAAAACTGTTTTTT
CASSQDRGVGEKLFF
>14|TRBD1|.|TRBV6-5|TRBJ1-2
TGTGCCAGCAGTTACTCTAGGACAGGGACGGGCTACACCTTC
CASSYSRTGTGYTF
>15|TRBD1|.|TRBV7-9|TRBJ1-1
TGTGCCAGCAGCACAGGAGACAGGGGAGGCACTGAAGCTTTCTTT
CASSTGDRGGTEAFF
>14|.|.|TRBV11-2|TRBJ1-1
TGTGCCAGCAGCACCCAACAGTTGGGTACTGAAGCTTTCTTT
CASSTQQLGTEAFF
>15|TRBD2|.|TRBV28|TRBJ2-1
TGTGCCAGCACGTATAGCGGGAGCGTTTACAATGAGCAGTTCTTC
CASTYSGSVYNEQFF
>15|TRBD2|few|TRBV7-9|TRBJ2-3
TGTGCCAGCAGCGGGGGGGACGGACGCACAGATACGCAGTATTTT
CASSGGDGRTDTQYF
>15|TRBD1|once|TRBV3-1/TRBV3-2|TRBJ1-3
TGTGCCAGCAGCCTCAGGACAGGGGGAGGAAACACCATATATTTT
CASSLRTGGGNTIYF
>14|.|.|TRBV28|TRBJ1-3
TGTGCCAGCAGTTTAGGGGGGTCTGGAAACACCATATATTTT
CASSLGGSGNTIYF
>13|TRBD1|.|TRBV29-1|TRBJ1-1
TGCAGCGTCCTAAATCGGCACAGGGGGCATGCTTTCTTT
CSVLNRHRGHAFF
>13|.|.|TRBV25-1|TRBJ2-3
TGTGCCAGCAGTGCAGGGATGGGGAATACGCAGTATTTT
CASSAGMGNTQYF
>16|TRBD2|.|TRBV24-1|TRBJ2-7
TGTGCCACCAGTGATTCGGCTACTAGCGGGAATTACGAGCAGTACTTC
CATSDSATSGNYEQYF
>15|.|.|TRBV28|TRBJ2-1
TGTGCCACCGGGCGGGGACAGCTAAGAGTCAATGAGCAGTTCTTC
CATGRGQLRVNEQFF
>15|.|once|TRBV28|TRBJ2-2
TGTGCCAGCAGTGAAAGGGGGGCGCCGGGCGGGGAGCTGTTTTTT
CASSERGAPGGELFF
>12|.|.|TRBV29-1|TRBJ2-3
TGCAGCGTTGAAACAGTCACAGATACGCAGTATTTT
CSVETVTDTQYF
>13|.|large|TRBV2|TRBJ1-2
TGTGCCAGCAGTGAGGGTTTGAACTATGGCTACACCTTC
CASSEGLNYGYTF
>16|.|.|TRBV15|TRBJ1-2
TGTGCCACCAGCAGAGATCTCTCAACCGCCACCTATGGCTACACCTTC
CATSRDLSTATYGYTF
>14|.|.|TRBV11-2|TRBJ2-7
TGTGCCAGCAGCTTAGTGGTAGGGAAGTACGAGCAGTACTTC
CASSLVVGKYEQYF
>15|TRBD2|.|TRBV11-2|TRBJ2-7
TGTGCCAGCAGCTTAGAAGCGGGAGGGCCCTACGAGCAGTACTTC
CASSLEAGGPYEQYF
>15|TRBD2|.|TRBV19|TRBJ2-7
TGTGCCAGTAGACCCACTAGCGGGGGCTCCTACGAGCAGTACTTC
CASRPTSGGSYEQYF
>14|.|.|TRBV19|TRBJ1-1
TGTGCCAGTAGTATCCGGGACAAAAACACTGAAGCTTTCTTT
CASSIRDKNTEAFF
>14|.|.|TRBV19|TRBJ1-1
TGTGCCAGTAGTACGGGACGGAAGAACACTGAAGCTTTCTTT
CASSTGRKNTEAFF
>15|.|.|TRBV19|TRBJ1-1
TGTGCCAGTAGTATAGATAGGTCCCGGGGCACTGAAGCTTTCTTT
CASSIDRSRGTEAFF
>15|TRBD1|.|TRBV10-2|TRBJ2-3
TGCGCCAGCAGTGAGTGGGACAGTAGCACAGATACGCAGTATTTT
CASSEWDSSTDTQYF